This T cell receptor (beta chain) derives from a study of regulatory T cells in long-lasting Graves disease. Study-level points and caveats: Under persistent disease, TRBV28, TRBJ1-2 and TRBJ2-5 were used preferentially. Persistent patients had a count of shared public clonotypes (about 2,500) that exceeded that of new patients (approximately 1,000).

This clonotype was counted ten times or more. Antigen unknown. As for time point: persistent/refractory GD, antithyroid drugs over 5 years with positive TRAb. Extracted RNA from PBMCs served as the source of the TCR library. Doctors identified Graves' disease using the American Thyroid Association guidelines. Germline assignment: CDR1 ENHRY and CDR2 SYGVKD. Trimming stripped 7 bases from V and 2 bases from J, with 11 bases between. CDR3 length: 13 amino acids. Library construction for TCR beta used iRepertoire HTBI primers and Arm-PCR of CDR3 regions. TCRdb re-derived calls from the multiplex PCR reads in MiXCR, one entry per CDR3 protein. The repertoire holds around 510,000 distinct CDR3 sequences, with roughly 20% as singletons.

The sequencing here drew on peripheral blood mononuclear cells (PBMCs), taken when the disease was refractory, from a patient treated with antithyroid drugs. The receptor comes from a female donor with Graves disease. The chain employs TRBV10-3 and TRBJ1-1; D may be TRBD1 (6 bases). CDR3 amino acids: CAITGTLNTEAFF. DNA for the CDR3: TGTGCCATCACCGGGACACTCAACACTGAAGCTTTCTTT.